The entry that follows covers one TCR beta chain sequence. The antigen is undetermined. This sample is part of a study of shared clonotypes between healthy human individuals. General study findings and limits: Donors were few, which limited the genetic and exposure-history diversity represented.

Sequenced by immunoSEQ multiplex PCR; TCRdb stores in-frame clones only, minus some. Found here are some 2,100,000 clones, approximately 95% of them singletons; the top ten hold roughly 0.13%. The sequence was obtained from a man between 18 and 35 years old in good health. Sequenced material: naive CD4+ T cells sorted from blood. Subset given: CD45RA+ positively selected.

The CDR3 region is CASSPQDRAPETQYF. CDR3 DNA: TGTGCCAGCTCACCACAGGACCGCGCCCCAGAGACCCAGTACTTC. This sequence joins TRBV18 and TRBJ2-5; D is uncertain. This CDR3 has 15 residues. The germline V gene encodes CDR1 KGHSH and CDR2 LQKENI. The V gene lost 1 base and the J gene lost 4 bases, with 13 bases spanning the gap.